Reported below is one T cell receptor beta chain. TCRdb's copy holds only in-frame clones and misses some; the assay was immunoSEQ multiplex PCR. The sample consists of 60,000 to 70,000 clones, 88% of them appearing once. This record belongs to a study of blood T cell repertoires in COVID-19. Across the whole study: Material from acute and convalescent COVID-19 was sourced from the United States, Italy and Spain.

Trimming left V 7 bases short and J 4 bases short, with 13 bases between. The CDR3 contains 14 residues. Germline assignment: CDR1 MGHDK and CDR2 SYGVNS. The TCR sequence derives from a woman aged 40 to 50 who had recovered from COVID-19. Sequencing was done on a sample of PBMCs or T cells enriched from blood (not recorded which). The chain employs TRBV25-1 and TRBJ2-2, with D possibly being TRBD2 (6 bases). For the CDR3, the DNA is TGTGCCAGCAACCGGGCGGGGAGCACCGGGGAGCTGTTTTTT. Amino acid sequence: CASNRAGSTGELFF.